This T cell receptor (beta chain) was captured by sequencing in a study of blood T cell repertoires in COVID-19 (dated by TCRdb to 2020 to 2021). As for the study more broadly: Samples from collaborators originated in the United States, Italy and Spain and spanned both the acute and convalescent phases of COVID-19. The material from the prospective study consisted of cDNA or gDNA derived from T cells, B-cell-depleted T cells, or PBMCs. Subjects who had been exposed to COVID-19, were actively infected with it, or had recovered from it provided the deeply sampled blood TCRbeta repertoires that made up the dataset. The repertoires were released in a freely available public database intended as a resource for research on the immune response to SARS-CoV-2. The samples were drawn from two sources: the first 160 participants of the ongoing ImmuneRACE study, and 950 to 1,500 subjects contributed by 6 global collaborators. A de-identified subject ID, COVID-19 status, age in years and sex were almost always included in the sample metadata. HLA class I and class II types, where available, came from metadata supplied by the sample provider rather than from assay-based typing. Study-level results and caveats: The quantity of clinical and demographic metadata differed by source and by participant and was supplied without curation.

Whole blood was collected in K2EDTA tubes by collaborating institutions according to the institutions' own protocols. For TCRbeta analysis, collaborators shipped samples as frozen whole blood, isolated PBMCs, or DNA extracted from either of those sample types. CDR1 KGHSH and CDR2 LQKENI are derived from the germline V gene. The CDR3 has 18 amino acids, counting the end cysteine and phenylalanine. Only the CDR3 DNA is retained, 54 bases long and in frame from the first base. Trimming accounts for 3 bases at V and 2 bases at J, while the number of junction bases matched to no gene is 13. Worth noting for this clone: The clone's antigen remains unknown. Base qualities are not at hand, and no much larger clone is one base apart.

TCRbeta CDR3 regions were amplified from genomic DNA using the immunoSEQ Assay, a bias-controlled multiplex PCR. The authors' pipeline ran thus. The number of nucleated cells in each sample was estimated from the amplification of reference gene primers within the assay. To quantify the absolute abundance of each unique TCRbeta CDR3 rearrangement, sequence reads were collapsed and filtered. Productive Simpson clonality was computed per sample as the square root of Simpson's diversity index over productive rearrangements. TCRdb took this table from immuneACCESS and kept in-frame rearrangements with V and J called. Such tables lack part of the clones; where checked against another copy, unresolved V genes explain under half of the gap, and the rest is unexplained. The D gene and trimming were derived from the DNA, and the V and J assignments and clone size from that table. For this sample there are about 150,000 clones; 80% to 90% appear just once. The ten top clones hold 3% to 4% of the sample.

Sequenced material: peripheral blood. This TCR was recovered from a woman in her seventies with acute or convalescent COVID-19. Recombination linked TRBV18 to TRBJ2-5; 9 middle bases align to TRBD2. The CDR3 reads CASSPSGRTSTLQETQYF. The DNA sequence follows: TGTGCCAGCTCACCCAGCGGGAGGACTAGCACACTACAAGAGACCCAGTACTTC. Joined to the reference TRBV18 and TRBJ2-5 proteins, this CDR3 gives the full variable domain: NAGVMQNPRHLVRRRGQEARLRCSPMKGHSHVYWYRQLPEEGLKFMVYLQKENIIDESGMPKERFSAEFPKEGPSILRIQQVVRGDSAAYFCASSPSGRTSTLQETQYFGPGTRLLVL.